These 23 T cell receptor beta chains share one sample of origin, sequenced in a study of CD8+ T cells in alopecia areata. Extraction and reverse transcription of RNA yielded cDNA as the sequencing template. TCRdb's copy holds only in-frame clones and misses some; the assay was immunoSEQ multiplex PCR. The sample gives about 180,000 clones, about 63% of which show up once; about 1.5% is in the top ten. Sample: CD4+ T cells sorted from blood, taken at week 0. All receptors come from a human donor with alopecia areata.

This chain links TRBV30 with TRBJ1-2; 7 bases are a match to TRBD1. The CDR3 spans 12 residues. The V gene end was trimmed by 1 base and the J gene end by 10 bases; junction bases not matched to a gene: 6. Germline V CDR1 and CDR2: GTSNPN, SVGIG (reference sequence). CDR3 loop: CAWSGDSLDYTF. CDR3 in DNA: TGTGCCTGGAGTGGGGACAGCTTAGACTACACCTTC.

The chain recombines TRBV7-6 with TRBJ1-6; 11 bases line up with TRBD1. With 4 bases clipped from V and 12 bases from J, the junction kept 5 bases outside the gene matches. CDR1 and CDR2 (germline): SGHVS, FNYEAQ. The CDR3 extends over 14 amino acids. In DNA form, the CDR3 reads TGTGCCAGCAGCTCCGGGACAGGGGGTAAACCCCTCCACTTT. Protein sequence: CASSSGTGGKPLHF.

J is TRBJ2-3 and V is TRBV30; 13 nucleotides agree with TRBD2. This CDR3 is 15 amino acids long. Trimming took 0 bases from V and 6 from J; bases not matched to a gene: 3. From germline, CDR1 is GTSNPN and CDR2 SVGIG (reference sequence). The CDR3 spells CAWSVATSGGDTQYF. CDR3 DNA sequence: TGTGCCTGGAGTGTTGCGACTAGCGGGGGGGATACGCAGTATTTT.

The V and J genes are TRBV7-2 and TRBJ2-2; 8 bases map to TRBD1. After removal of 5 bases from V and 2 bases from J, the junction contained 7 bases not matched to a gene. Germline lookup yields CDR1 SGHTA and CDR2 FQGNSA. The CDR3 consists of 16 residues. The CDR3 sequence is CASSRTGQANTGELFF. CDR3 DNA sequence: TGTGCCAGCAGCAGGACGGGACAGGCAAACACCGGGGAGCTGTTTTTT.

The genes are TRBV5-4 and TRBJ2-3, with no clear D. Germline CDR1 SGHNT, CDR2 YYREEE (reference sequence). There are 15 residues in the CDR3. Trimming left V 5 bases short and J 0 bases short, with 13 bases between. The CDR3 reads CASRSDWASTDTQYF. The CDR3 DNA reads as TGTGCCAGCAGATCCGACTGGGCAAGCACAGATACGCAGTATTTT. Supplemented by reference TRBV5-4 and TRBJ2-3, the full variable domain reads ETGVTQSPTHLIKTRGQQVTLRCSSQSGHNTVSWYQQALGQGPQFIFQYYREEENGRGNFPPRFSGLQFPNYSSELNVNALELDDSALYLCASRSDWASTDTQYFGPGTRLTVL.

This clone came up once. This chain joins TRBV9 and TRBJ1-6, with 7 bases aligning to TRBD1. With V trimmed by 6 bases and J by 7 bases, 4 bases remained unmatched. CDR3 length: 13 residues. The germline gives CDR1 SGDLS, CDR2 YYNGEE. The DNA for the CDR3 is TGTGCCAGCATCCCGACAGGGAATTCACCCCTCCACTTT. It translates to CASIPTGNSPLHF.

V usage is TRBV30 and J usage is TRBJ1-4; possible D gene TRBD1, 6 bases. Trimming took off 1 base at V and 7 bases at J, with 16 bases between the two ends. The V gene's germline CDR1 is GTSNPN and CDR2 SVGIG (reference sequence). The CDR3 has 15 amino acids. The CDR3 DNA reads TGTGCCTGGAGTGGACTAGGGGGAAAGCTTGAAAAACTGTTTTTT. Its translation is CAWSGLGGKLEKLFF.

The chain uses TRBV29-1 and TRBJ2-1; 9 bases are shared with TRBD2. Trimming removed 3 bases from V and 4 bases from J; junction bases left unmatched: 4. The length of the CDR3 is 14 residues. From germline, CDR1 is SQVTM and CDR2 ANQGSEA. CDR3 sequence reads: CSVDKRGAYNEQFF. In DNA form, the CDR3 reads TGCAGCGTTGACAAGCGGGGGGCATACAATGAGCAGTTCTTC.

The chain combines TRBV7-2 with TRBJ2-5, with 8 nucleotides matching TRBD2. Germline V gene lookup returns CDR1 SGHTA and CDR2 FQGNSA. The CDR3 is 16 amino acids. Trimming took 0 bases from V and 4 from J; bases not matched to a gene: 7. Written as DNA, the CDR3 is TGTGCCAGCAGCTTAGCGCTACGGGGGGGCGGAGAGACCCAGTACTTC. Amino acids: CASSLALRGGGETQYF.

V and J are TRBV2 and TRBJ2-3; a weak D match, TRBD2 (5 bases). CDR3 size: 11 residues. The V gene lost 8 bases and the J gene lost 2 bases, with 5 bases spanning the gap. Germline CDR1 and CDR2: SNHLY and FYNNEI. The CDR3: CASRDTDTQYF. The CDR3 DNA is TGTGCCAGCCGGGACACAGATACGCAGTATTTT.

The chain recombines TRBV6-1 with TRBJ2-5; 9 nucleotides match TRBD1. The CDR3 covers 15 residues. Germline V gene data show CDR1 as MNHNS and CDR2 as SASEGT. Unmatched junction bases numbered 6, after V lost 3 bases and J lost 4 bases. CDR3 sequence: CASSEWRTGVETQYF. In nucleotides, the CDR3 is TGTGCCAGCAGTGAGTGGCGGACAGGGGTAGAGACCCAGTACTTC.

There are a few counts of this clone. The rearrangement links TRBV7-2 to TRBJ2-1, with TRBD2 identical over 13 bases. This CDR3 is 14 amino acids long. Germline CDR1 and CDR2: SGHTA and FQGNSA. J gave up 7 bases and V 6 bases, and 3 bases lay outside the gene matches. The CDR3 reads CASRLAGGLNEQFF. In DNA form, the CDR3 reads TGTGCCAGCAGACTAGCGGGGGGGCTAAATGAGCAGTTCTTC.

CDR3 in amino acids: CASSLAFSGNSGYTF. CDR3 sequence (DNA): TGCGCCAGCAGCTTGGCCTTTTCAGGGAATAGTGGCTACACCTTC. The chain couples TRBV5-1 to TRBJ1-2; maybe TRBD1 (5 bases). The V end was cut by 0 bases, the J end by 7 bases, with 16 bases between. Per the germline V gene, CDR1 is SGHRS and CDR2 is YFSETQ. The CDR3 runs to 15 residues.

This sequence joins TRBV29-1 and TRBJ2-7, with a tentative D call TRBD2 (6 bases). Trimming removed 6 bases at V and 4 bases at J, with 16 bases between. CDR3 length: 13 residues. Germline V gene lookup returns CDR1 SQVTM and CDR2 ANQGSEA. The CDR3: CSVVGSGRYEQYF. The CDR3 DNA reads TGCAGCGTAGTTGGCAGTGGGAGGTACGAGCAGTACTTC.

The chain joins TRBV29-1 to TRBJ1-2; D is possibly TRBD1 (5 bases). Germline V CDR1 and CDR2: SQVTM, ANQGSEA. This CDR3 comprises 14 residues. V lost 1 base and J 9 bases, leaving 18 bases between the germline ends. The chain's CDR3 is CSVEGKGTPGRYTF. CDR3 bases: TGCAGCGTTGAAGGAAAAGGGACTCCTGGGCGCTACACCTTC.

The V call is TRBV30, the J call TRBJ1-5; TRBD1 is a possible D gene (5 bases). The CDR3 contains 13 residues. V dropped 2 bases and J dropped 7 bases, with 12 bases sitting between them. Germline values: CDR1 GTSNPN, CDR2 SVGIG (reference sequence). CDR3 loop: CAWSSRDRQPQHF. The CDR3 coding sequence is TGTGCCTGGAGTTCCAGGGACCGACAGCCCCAGCATTTT.

The table lists this clone with a few counts. The gene calls are TRBV30 and TRBJ1-4; D gene ambiguous. The CDR3 consists of 14 residues. Per the germline V gene, CDR1 is GTSNPN and CDR2 is SVGIG (reference sequence). V lost 1 base and J 5 bases, leaving 11 bases between the germline ends. CDR3 nucleotides: TGTGCCTGGAGTGGAGGGCAGCACAATGAAAAACTGTTTTTT. Its protein is CAWSGGQHNEKLFF.

Details on this clone: The junction shows a germline mismatch at one end, possibly a read error. This rearrangement joins TRBV7-3 to TRBJ2-3; 8 nucleotides line up with TRBD2. Germline V gives CDR1 SGHTA, CDR2 FQGTGA. This CDR3 region has 12 residues. DNA for the CDR3: TGTGCCAGCAGCAACGGGAGGGTCGATAAGGTTTTT. Translating gives CASSNGRVDKVF.

The chain carries TRBV5-1 and TRBJ2-3; a possible D gene is TRBD1 (6 bases). The CDR3 loop spans 16 amino acids. From germline, CDR1 is SGHRS and CDR2 YFSETQ. The V gene lost 4 bases and the J gene lost 2 bases, with 17 bases spanning the gap. In DNA, the CDR3 is TGCGCCAGCAGCCCCAACCGGGACAAATACACAGATACGCAGTATTTT. Translated, it gives CASSPNRDKYTDTQYF.

This clone was counted a few times. The chain combines TRBV29-1 with TRBJ1-1; D gene ambiguous. Deletions cut 1 base from V and 9 bases from J, with 6 bases between. This CDR3 is 10 amino acids long. CDR1 SQVTM and CDR2 ANQGSEA come from the germline V gene. This CDR3 reads CSVEGEKAFF. CDR3 sequence (DNA): TGCAGCGTTGAAGGGGAGAAAGCTTTCTTT.

The chain joins TRBV7-2 to TRBJ1-5, with D unresolved. The CDR3 is made up of 12 amino acids. The V gene's germline CDR1 is SGHTA and CDR2 FQGNSA. V was cut by 1 base and J by 9 bases, with 7 bases left in between. The DNA of the CDR3 is TGTGCCAGCAGCTTAGATGTGGGGCCCCAGCATTTT. Translation: CASSLDVGPQHF.

This clone has a handful of counts. The chain combines TRBV2 with TRBJ2-7, with D perhaps TRBD2 (5 bases). Trimming pared 2 bases from V and 7 bases from J, leaving 12 bases between. Germline V gives CDR1 SNHLY, CDR2 FYNNEI. CDR3 size: 13 residues. The CDR3, as DNA: TGTGCCAGCAGTGAACTAGCCTCGGGAGAGCAGTACTTC. Translated: CASSELASGEQYF.

V gene TRBV10-3 combines with J gene TRBJ2-7; D unclear. The V end lost 2 bases, the J end lost 7 bases, and 24 bases lay between the germline ends. The CDR3 totals 17 residues. CDR1 and CDR2 (germline): ENHRY, SYGVKD. The CDR3 nucleotides read TGTGCCATCAGTGAGGGGATTTCAGGTTGGGTTTATCGGGAGCAGTACTTC. Encoded protein: CAISEGISGWVYREQYF.